Below are 19 T cell receptor beta chains sequenced from a single sample in a study of cytomegalovirus exposure and HLA in healthy donors. Repertoires were generated with immunoSEQ multiplex PCR, while TCRdb's copy carries only in-frame clones and drops some. The profile shows about 120,000 clones, 80% to 90% of them singletons. The sequenced material came from PBMCs. These receptors were taken from a woman under 30 in good health and CMV-seronegative.

The genes are TRBV15 and TRBJ1-2; 8 nucleotides line up with TRBD1. The CDR3 loop spans 15 amino acids. V dropped 2 bases and J dropped 2; count of bases not matched to a gene: 4. Germline V gene lookup returns CDR1 LNHNV and CDR2 YYDKDF (reference sequence). The CDR3 sequence is CATSRTTGENYGYTF. Here the CDR3 DNA reads TGTGCCACCAGCAGAACGACAGGGGAGAACTATGGCTACACCTTC.

This chain links TRBV14 with TRBJ2-7; TRBD2 matches 13 bases. J lost 6 bases, V lost 1 base, and 6 bases had no gene match. The V gene's germline CDR1 is SGHDN and CDR2 FVKESK. This CDR3 spans 16 amino acids. CDR3 amino acids: CASSQGLAGGSSEQYF. The CDR3 DNA follows: TGTGCCAGCAGCCAAGGACTAGCGGGAGGATCCAGCGAGCAGTACTTC. The full variable domain, rest sourced from reference TRBV14 and TRBJ2-7, is EAGVTQFPSHSVIEKGQTVTLRCDPISGHDNLYWYRRVMGKEIKFLLHFVKESKQDESGMPNNRFLAERTGGTYSTLKVQPAELEDSGVYFCASSQGLAGGSSEQYFGPGTRLTVT.

The chain employs TRBV18 and TRBJ2-7; TRBD1 matches 8 bases. V was clipped by 4 bases and J by 5 bases; unmatched bases: 13. The CDR3 covers 16 residues. Germline V gene data show CDR1 as KGHSH and CDR2 as LQKENI. CDR3 sequence: CASSRLEGQGGNEQYF. CDR3 sequence (DNA): TGTGCCAGCTCACGACTTGAAGGACAGGGTGGTAACGAGCAGTACTTC.

The chain employs TRBV7-8 and TRBJ1-4, with D perhaps TRBD1 (6 bases). Trimming cost V 6 bases and J 2 bases, with 13 bases left between them. The CDR3 has 15 residues. The germline V gene encodes CDR1 SGHVS and CDR2 FQNEAQ. CDR3 nucleotide sequence: TGTGCCAGCAGATCGACTACAGGGACTAATGAAAAACTGTTTTTT. Translation: CASRSTTGTNEKLFF.

V gene TRBV29-1 combines with J gene TRBJ2-3, with TRBD2 matching 8 bases. Germline V lookup: CDR1 SQVTM, CDR2 ANQGSEA. Trimming cost V 6 bases and J 1 base; bases outside gene matches: 12. The CDR3 loop spans 16 amino acids. This CDR3 is CSVEKGTTSGTDTQYF. The CDR3 nucleotides read TGCAGCGTCGAAAAGGGGACGACTAGCGGCACAGATACGCAGTATTTT.

V usage is TRBV2 and J usage is TRBJ2-5; 9 nucleotides agree with TRBD1. J was trimmed by 5 bases and V by 4 bases; bases with no gene match: 5. This CDR3 has 14 amino acids. CDR1 and CDR2 from the germline V gene are SNHLY and FYNNEI. DNA of the CDR3: TGTGCCAGCAGTGCAGGGACAGGGTACGAGACCCAGTACTTC. Amino acids: CASSAGTGYETQYF.

The chain joins TRBV5-1 to TRBJ1-4; a weak D match, TRBD1 (5 bases). Trimming took 3 bases from V and 2 from J, leaving 11 bases between them. Per the germline V gene, CDR1 is SGHRS and CDR2 is YFSETQ. The CDR3 extends over 15 amino acids. Written as DNA, the CDR3 is TGCGCCAGCAGCTCGCAGGGTCTCACTAATGAAAAACTGTTTTTT. It specifies CASSSQGLTNEKLFF.

V and J are TRBV6-5 and TRBJ1-1, with D unclear. The CDR3 consists of 13 residues. Trimming left V 0 bases short and J 11 bases short, with 13 bases between. Germline V gene lookup returns CDR1 MNHEY and CDR2 SVGAGI. CDR3 DNA: TGTGCCAGCAGTTACTCGCCTTATTATGGCGCTTTCTTT. Its translation: CASSYSPYYGAFF.

The V gene is TRBV5-1, the J gene TRBJ1-5; 8 bases are a match to TRBD1. With V trimmed by 3 bases and J by 1 base, 6 bases remained unmatched. The CDR3 loop spans 16 amino acids. Per germline, CDR1 SGHRS and CDR2 YFSETQ. CDR3: CASSSGQGESNQPQHF. The DNA of the CDR3 is TGCGCCAGCAGCTCCGGACAGGGAGAGAGCAATCAGCCCCAGCATTTT.

This clone was recorded once. This rearrangement joins TRBV5-1 to TRBJ1-5; 9 positions agree with TRBD1. CDR1 is SGHRS, CDR2 YFSETQ, per germline. J was trimmed by 0 bases and V by 2 bases; bases with no gene match: 9. The CDR3 runs 18 residues. The CDR3 DNA sequence: TGCGCCAGCAGCTTAAACAGGGGGCACCGGGGTAGCAATCAGCCCCAGCATTTT. Amino acids: CASSLNRGHRGSNQPQHF.

The V call is TRBV19, the J call TRBJ1-5; D is perhaps TRBD1 (6 bases). The CDR3 spans 15 residues. Germline CDR1 LNHDA, CDR2 SQIVND (reference sequence). The ends were cut back, 10 bases at V and 2 bases at J, with 18 bases in the middle. CDR3 sequence: CATLDRRRGNQPQHF. DNA of the CDR3: TGTGCCACCTTAGACAGGAGAAGGGGCAATCAGCCCCAGCATTTT.

The V gene is TRBV27, the J gene TRBJ2-6, with D possibly TRBD1 on 6 matching bases. This CDR3 region has 19 residues. Germline CDR1 is MNHEY and CDR2 is SMNVEV (reference sequence). With 5 bases removed from V and 0 bases from J, the gap between germline ends came to 20 bases. The chain's CDR3 is CASSTSTGQGNSGANVLTF. CDR3 nucleotides: TGTGCCAGCAGTACCTCCACAGGGCAAGGGAACTCTGGGGCCAACGTCCTGACTTTC.

The CDR3 bases are TGTGCCAGCAGCGTCCGGGGGGACCCAGGGGCCTACGAGCAGTACTTC. Protein product: CASSVRGDPGAYEQYF. The genes are TRBV9 and TRBJ2-7; perhaps TRBD2 as D (7 bases). Germline-derived CDR1 and CDR2 are SGDLS and YYNGEE. The CDR3 is made up of 16 amino acids. With 2 bases removed from V and 2 bases from J, the gap between germline ends came to 17 bases. Together with reference TRBV9 and TRBJ2-7, the CDR3 gives the full variable domain: DSGVTQTPKHLITATGQRVTLRCSPRSGDLSVYWYQQSLDQGLQFLIQYYNGEERAKGNILERFSAQQFPDLHSELNLSSLELGDSALYFCASSVRGDPGAYEQYFGPGTRLTVT.

The gene calls are TRBV19 and TRBJ2-1; 14 positions match TRBD2. The CDR3 consists of 16 residues. V was clipped by 4 bases and J by 9 bases; unmatched bases: 8. In germline, CDR1 is LNHDA, CDR2 SQIVND (reference sequence). CDR3 amino acids: CASSRGLAGVRGEQFF. Here the CDR3 DNA reads TGTGCCAGTAGTAGGGGACTAGCGGGAGTTAGAGGTGAGCAGTTCTTC.

This sequence joins TRBV6-5 and TRBJ1-6; no clear D. The V end lost 5 bases, the J end lost 8 bases, and 4 bases lay between the germline ends. This CDR3 has 11 residues. CDR1 and CDR2 (germline): MNHEY, SVGAGI. CDR3 sequence reads: CASSIDSPLHF. CDR3 coding DNA: TGTGCCAGCAGTATCGATTCACCCCTCCACTTT.

This clone was detected a few times. V usage is TRBV29-1 and J usage is TRBJ2-1; 9 bases agree with TRBD2. V was pared by 7 bases and J by 8 bases, with 12 bases of the junction left unmatched. Germline lookup yields CDR1 SQVTM and CDR2 ANQGSEA. The CDR3 spans 14 residues. The CDR3 coding sequence is TGCAGCGCCCCGGTAGCGGGAGTTGGGTATGAGCAGTTCTTC. Protein product: CSAPVAGVGYEQFF.

V is TRBV18 and J is TRBJ1-3; D unresolved. The V end lost 3 bases, the J end lost 0 bases, and 3 bases lay between the germline ends. The germline gives CDR1 KGHSH, CDR2 LQKENI. CDR3 size: 13 residues. CDR3 sequence reads: CASSPSSGNTIYF. CDR3 in DNA: TGTGCCAGCTCACCTAGCTCTGGAAACACCATATATTTT.

In DNA form, the CDR3 reads TGCGCCAGCAGCCCTAAACTCACGGGACAGGTTTACAATGAGCAGTTCTTC. This encodes CASSPKLTGQVYNEQFF. This chain links TRBV5-1 with TRBJ2-1, with 8 nucleotides matching TRBD1. V shed 4 bases, J shed 4 bases, and the junction held 13 bases outside the gene matches. Germline lookup yields CDR1 SGHRS and CDR2 YFSETQ. The CDR3 spans 17 residues.

This clone showed up just once. The chain is built from TRBV5-6 and TRBJ1-2, with 8 bases fitting TRBD1. Germline CDR1 and CDR2: SGHDT and YYEEEE. This CDR3 has 15 residues. V gave up 3 bases and J gave up 2 bases; unmatched junction bases: 6. CDR3 amino acids: CASSSEGTGNYGYTF. For the CDR3, the DNA is TGTGCCAGCAGCTCAGAAGGGACAGGAAACTATGGCTACACCTTC.